This TCR beta chain emerged from a study of T cells after yellow fever vaccination. At the level of the study: Preparing low-cell-number fractions relied on SMART-Seq v4 Ultra Low Input.

They built TCR cDNA with 5'RACE template switching, a step that put in a universal primer site and UMIs. TCRdb reprocessed the 5' RACE reads with MiXCR, giving one entry per CDR3 protein. The sample holds 200,000 to 300,000 distinct CDR3 sequences, 10% to 15% seen once. Per germline, CDR1 DFQATT and CDR2 SNEGSKA (reference sequence). V lost 3 bases and J lost 5; bases outside the gene matches: 8. This CDR3 has 15 residues. Concerning this clonotype itself: Its matching antigen is unknown.

Regarding the study as a whole: Post-booster reappearance was seen for most primary-vaccination clones (around 96% CD4, around 88% CD8). Relatively few clonotypes were ones that appeared in both CD4 and CD8 compartments.

The rearrangement links TRBV20-1 to TRBJ2-3; 10 bases line up with TRBD2. Sequenced here: CD4+ T cells sorted from PBMCs, sampled 45 days after the yellow fever booster vaccination. This TCR was recovered from a young man who received the YFV17D yellow fever vaccine. The CDR3 is CSASILAGVRDTQYF. CDR3 bases: TGCAGTGCTAGCATCCTAGCGGGAGTACGAGATACGCAGTATTTT.